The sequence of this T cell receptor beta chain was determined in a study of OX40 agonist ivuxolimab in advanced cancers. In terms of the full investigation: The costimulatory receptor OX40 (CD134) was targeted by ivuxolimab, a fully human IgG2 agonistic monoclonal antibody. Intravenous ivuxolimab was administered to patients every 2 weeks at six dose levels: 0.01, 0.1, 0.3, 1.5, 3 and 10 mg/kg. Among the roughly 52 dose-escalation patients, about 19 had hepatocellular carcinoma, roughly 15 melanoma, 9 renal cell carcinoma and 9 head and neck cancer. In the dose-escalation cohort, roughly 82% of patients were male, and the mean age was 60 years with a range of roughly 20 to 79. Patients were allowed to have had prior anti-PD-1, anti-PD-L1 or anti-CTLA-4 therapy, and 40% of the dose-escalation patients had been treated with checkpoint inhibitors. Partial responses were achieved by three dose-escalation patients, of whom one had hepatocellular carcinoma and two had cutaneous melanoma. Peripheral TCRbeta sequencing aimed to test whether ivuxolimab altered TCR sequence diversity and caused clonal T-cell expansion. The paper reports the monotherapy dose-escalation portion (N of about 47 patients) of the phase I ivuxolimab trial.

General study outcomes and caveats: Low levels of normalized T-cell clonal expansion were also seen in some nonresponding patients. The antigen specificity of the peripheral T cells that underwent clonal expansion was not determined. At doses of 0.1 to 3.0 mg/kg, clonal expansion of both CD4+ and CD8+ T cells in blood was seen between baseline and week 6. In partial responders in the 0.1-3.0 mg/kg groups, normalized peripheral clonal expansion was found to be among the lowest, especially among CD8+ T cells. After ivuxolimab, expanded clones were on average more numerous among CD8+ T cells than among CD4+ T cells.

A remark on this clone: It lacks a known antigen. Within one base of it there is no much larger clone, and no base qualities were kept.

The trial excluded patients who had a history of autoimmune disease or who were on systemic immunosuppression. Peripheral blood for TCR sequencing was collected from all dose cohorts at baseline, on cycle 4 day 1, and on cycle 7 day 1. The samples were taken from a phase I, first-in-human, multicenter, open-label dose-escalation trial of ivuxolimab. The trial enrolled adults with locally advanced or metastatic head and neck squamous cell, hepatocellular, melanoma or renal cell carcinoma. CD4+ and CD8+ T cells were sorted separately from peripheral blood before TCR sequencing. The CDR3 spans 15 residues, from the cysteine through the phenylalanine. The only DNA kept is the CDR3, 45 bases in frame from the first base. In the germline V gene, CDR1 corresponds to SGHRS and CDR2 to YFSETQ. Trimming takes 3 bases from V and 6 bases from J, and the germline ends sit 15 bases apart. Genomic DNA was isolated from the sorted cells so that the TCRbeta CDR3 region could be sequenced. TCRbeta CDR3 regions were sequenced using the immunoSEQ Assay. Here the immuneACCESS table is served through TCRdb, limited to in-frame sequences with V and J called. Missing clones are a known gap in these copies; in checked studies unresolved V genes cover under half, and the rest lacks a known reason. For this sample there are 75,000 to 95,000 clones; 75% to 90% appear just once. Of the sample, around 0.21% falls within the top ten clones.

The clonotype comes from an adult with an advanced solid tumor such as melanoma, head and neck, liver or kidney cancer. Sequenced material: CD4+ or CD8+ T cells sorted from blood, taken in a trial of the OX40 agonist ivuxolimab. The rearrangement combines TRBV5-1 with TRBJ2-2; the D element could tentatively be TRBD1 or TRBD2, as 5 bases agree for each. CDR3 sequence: CASSWDGIQSGELFF. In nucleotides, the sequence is TGCGCCAGCAGCTGGGACGGTATTCAGTCCGGGGAGCTGTTTTTT.